The 24 T cell receptor beta chains presented below share a single source sample, sequenced in a study of memory CD4+ T cells and cytomegalovirus serostatus. The sort gate was single viable CD3+CD4+CD8-CD45RO+ cells for memory CD4+ T cells. The method was immunoSEQ multiplex PCR; TCRdb's version includes in-frame clones alone and lacks a portion of them. This repertoire shows approximately 26,000 clones, more than 70% found once; its top ten account for more than 0.55%. The sequenced sample consisted of memory CD4+ T cells from blood. The receptors here all came from an adult in good health and CMV-seronegative.

This chain links TRBV7-2 with TRBJ2-5, with D perhaps matching TRBD1 (5 bases). Germline CDR1 SGHTA, CDR2 FQGNSA. V lost 7 bases to trimming and J lost 4 bases, with 10 bases between them. This CDR3 comprises 12 residues. The CDR3 protein is CASTRVGETQYF. CDR3 bases: TGTGCCAGCACCAGGGTTGGAGAGACCCAGTACTTC.

The chain couples TRBV29-1 to TRBJ1-1; 7 nucleotides match TRBD1. Losses at the gene ends were 6 bases for V and 1 base for J; bases not matched to a gene: 2. From germline, CDR1 is SQVTM and CDR2 ANQGSEA. This CDR3 has 12 amino acids. CDR3 sequence reads: CSVRGANTEAFF. The CDR3 DNA is TGCAGCGTCAGGGGGGCGAACACTGAAGCTTTCTTT.

The J gene is TRBJ2-2, the V gene TRBV28, with D perhaps matching TRBD2 (6 bases). The CDR3 runs 13 residues. V lost 11 bases, J lost 1 base, and 11 bases lay in between. Per the germline V gene, CDR1 is MDHEN and CDR2 is SYDVKM. CDR3 protein: CAAWGVNTGELFF. Here the CDR3 DNA reads TGTGCCGCCTGGGGGGTGAACACCGGGGAGCTGTTTTTT.

The rearrangement links TRBV19 to TRBJ1-5; 7 bases align to TRBD1. J lost 6 bases, V lost 6 bases, and 8 bases had no gene match. CDR3 size: 14 residues. Germline CDR1 reads LNHDA; CDR2 reads SQIVND (reference sequence). The CDR3 DNA follows: TGTGCCAGTAGGAACCTACAGGGGTTTCAGCCCCAGCATTTT. Translation: CASRNLQGFQPQHF.

The rearrangement links TRBV16 to TRBJ2-7, with 8 bases matching TRBD2. Germline CDR1 KGHSY, CDR2 FQNENV. This CDR3 is built from 15 residues. V lost 1 base, J lost 2 bases, and 4 bases stayed unmatched. The CDR3 region has the DNA TGTGCCAGCAGCCAATTGGCTAGCGGGCCCTACGAGCAGTACTTC. This encodes CASSQLASGPYEQYF.

As to this clone: Because the CDR3's place on the DNA is in doubt, the DNA is left out and the CDR3 is given as listed by TCRdb. The chain has TRBV6-5 and TRBJ2-7; the table's D call of TRBD1 was not tested on the DNA. Germline V gene sequence: CDR1 MNHEY, CDR2 SVGAGI. The length of the CDR3 is 15 amino acids, counting both ends. The chain's CDR3 is CASSSSGQLFYEQYF.

The rearrangement joins TRBV19 to TRBJ1-1; 10 bases align to TRBD1. The CDR3 is 13 amino acids. The V gene end was trimmed by 6 bases and the J gene end by 4 bases; junction bases not matched to a gene: 2. The germline V gene encodes CDR1 LNHDA and CDR2 SQIVND (reference sequence). DNA of the CDR3: TGTGCCAGTAGGAGGACAGGGGGCACTGAAGCTTTCTTT. It codes for CASRRTGGTEAFF.

The chain carries TRBV5-1 and TRBJ1-2; tentative D call: TRBD1 (5 bases). CDR3 size: 15 residues. CDR1 and CDR2 (germline): SGHRS, YFSETQ. V was trimmed by 0 bases and J by 2 bases, leaving 11 bases between them. CDR3 sequence (DNA): TGCGCCAGCAGCTTGGATTGGGGGGGGAACTATGGCTACACCTTC. Its translation: CASSLDWGGNYGYTF.

The chain employs TRBV6-5 and TRBJ1-1; unclear D gene. Germline V gene lookup returns CDR1 MNHEY and CDR2 SVGAGI. The V end was cut by 6 bases, the J end by 6 bases, with 11 bases between. This CDR3 spans 12 amino acids. CDR3 in DNA: TGTGCCAGCAGCCCGGATTACGCTGAAGCTTTCTTT. The encoded protein is CASSPDYAEAFF.

This chain joins TRBV7-9 and TRBJ1-5; D unresolved. Germline-derived CDR1 and CDR2 are SEHNR and FQNEAQ (reference sequence). Trimming took 4 bases from V and 7 from J, leaving 11 bases between them. The CDR3 has 13 amino acids. CDR3 nucleotides: TGTGCCAGCAGCTCTTCGGCCCACCAGCCCCAGCATTTT. Protein sequence: CASSSSAHQPQHF.

This chain uses TRBV10-3 with TRBJ2-5, with 7 nucleotides matching TRBD1. The J segment lost 4 bases and the V segment lost 10 bases, leaving 6 bases of the junction unmatched. This CDR3 has 12 amino acids. Germline V gene lookup returns CDR1 ENHRY and CDR2 SYGVKD. CDR3 bases: TGTGCCACCTTAGACAGGGCAGAGACCCAGTACTTC. Translated, it gives CATLDRAETQYF.

The count of this clone is one. The chain recombines TRBV6-1 with TRBJ1-2; D is unresolved. The CDR3 contains 12 residues. Trimming removed 6 bases from V and 0 bases from J, with 5 bases in between. The V gene's germline CDR1 is MNHNS and CDR2 SASEGT. Written as DNA, the CDR3 is TGTGCCAGCAGGGCGGCTAACTATGGCTACACCTTC. Amino acids: CASRAANYGYTF.

The CDR3: CASSGGPRYGYTF. The CDR3 DNA is TGTGCCAGCAGTGGGGGCCCCCGATATGGCTACACCTTC. The chain joins TRBV2 to TRBJ1-2; possibly TRBD1 for D (5 bases). V was clipped by 4 bases and J by 5 bases, with 11 bases between them. This CDR3 region has 13 residues. Germline-derived CDR1 and CDR2 are SNHLY and FYNNEI.

The chain has TRBV18 and TRBJ1-2, with TRBD1 matching 8 bases. There are 16 residues in the CDR3. The germline V gene encodes CDR1 KGHSH and CDR2 LQKENI. Trimming at V came to 2 bases and at J to 7 bases, leaving 12 bases not matched to a gene. The CDR3 nucleotides read TGTGCCAGCTCACCAAAAACCCCCAGGGGGCAGGGTGGCTACACCTTC. Encoded protein: CASSPKTPRGQGGYTF.

The genes are TRBV28 and TRBJ1-6; D gene uncertain. Germline-derived CDR1 and CDR2 are MDHEN and SYDVKM. Trimming removed 2 bases at V and 8 bases at J, with 7 bases between. The CDR3 has 13 residues. The CDR3 loop is CASSLRQDSPLHF. CDR3 DNA: TGTGCCAGCAGTTTAAGGCAGGATTCACCCCTCCACTTT. The full variable domain, rest sourced from reference TRBV28 and TRBJ1-6, is DVKVTQSSRYLVKRTGEKVFLECVQDMDHENMFWYRQDPGLGLRLIYFSYDVKMKEKGDIPEGYSVSREKKERFSLILESASTNQTSMYLCASSLRQDSPLHFGNGTRLTVT.

V usage is TRBV11-2 and J usage is TRBJ2-1, with D unresolved. This CDR3 comprises 15 residues. Germline lookup yields CDR1 SGHAT and CDR2 FQNNGV. V dropped 5 bases and J dropped 0 bases, with 11 bases sitting between them. Written as DNA, the CDR3 is TGTGCCAGCAGCCCCTTTTCCGGCTCCTACAATGAGCAGTTCTTC. Amino acid sequence: CASSPFSGSYNEQFF.

This clone was counted once. In DNA, the CDR3 is TGTGCCGCCTCAAATACTAGAGGAGCTTTCTTT. This codes for CAASNTRGAFF. The rearrangement links TRBV6-6 to TRBJ1-1; D gene uncertain. With 11 bases removed from V and 10 bases from J, the gap between germline ends came to 17 bases. This CDR3 comprises 11 residues. Looked up from germline, CDR1 is MNHNY and CDR2 is SVGAGI (reference sequence).

This clone was recorded only once. This chain joins TRBV9 and TRBJ2-5; the match to TRBD2 covers 13 bases. In germline, CDR1 is SGDLS, CDR2 YYNGEE. The trim removed 3 bases at V and 1 base at J, leaving 3 bases unmatched. This CDR3 has 16 residues. The CDR3 sequence: CASSAGLAGTQETQYF. The DNA of the CDR3 is TGTGCCAGCAGCGCGGGACTAGCGGGGACCCAAGAGACCCAGTACTTC.

CDR3 nucleotides: TGTGCCAGCAGTCGAGGGAAGGGGAGGCTGTTTTTT. Encoded protein: CASSRGKGRLFF. This chain links TRBV6-5 with TRBJ2-2; D tentatively reads TRBD1 or TRBD2 (5 bases each). Per the germline V gene, CDR1 is MNHEY and CDR2 is SVGAGI. CDR3 length: 12 residues. V was pared by 5 bases and J by 13 bases, with 14 bases between.

The CDR3 here is CASSLTGGPEAFF. The CDR3 DNA reads as TGTGCCAGCAGTTTGACAGGGGGCCCTGAAGCTTTCTTT. The chain employs TRBV2 and TRBJ1-1; 10 nucleotides match TRBD1. This CDR3 has 13 amino acids. Germline lookup yields CDR1 SNHLY and CDR2 FYNNEI. V was clipped by 5 bases and J by 6 bases; unmatched bases: 3.

A few counts support this clone. The chain employs TRBV4-1 and TRBJ1-5; D gene unclear. CDR1 MGHRA and CDR2 YSYEKL come from the germline V gene. The CDR3 is 16 amino acids. Trimming took off 0 bases at V and 5 bases at J, with 14 bases between the two ends. The CDR3 is CASSQDLSGRDQPQHF. The CDR3 DNA sequence: TGCGCCAGCAGCCAAGATCTCTCCGGGAGGGATCAGCCCCAGCATTTT.

The V gene is TRBV18, the J gene TRBJ2-5; D unresolved. Between the trimmed V and J ends, which lost 2 bases and 3 bases, there was a span of 10 bases. The CDR3 spans 14 residues. Germline CDR1 is KGHSH and CDR2 is LQKENI. The CDR3 protein is CASSPNTLKETQYF. The CDR3 DNA reads as TGTGCCAGCTCACCAAACACGCTGAAAGAGACCCAGTACTTC.

CDR3 DNA: TGTGCCAGCGCAACAGGGGGGCGCCGTGAAGCTTTCTTT. This encodes CASATGGRREAFF. This chain joins TRBV6-5 and TRBJ1-1; TRBD1 aligns across 8 bases. The CDR3 sequence is 13 residues long. The germline CDR1 and CDR2 sequences are MNHEY and SVGAGI. The V segment lost 8 bases and the J segment 7 bases; nucleotides outside the gene matches: 9.

This sequence joins TRBV27 and TRBJ1-2; D is undetermined. The CDR3 length is 16 residues. Trimming took 0 bases from V and 5 from J, leaving 16 bases between them. CDR1 MNHEY and CDR2 SMNVEV come from the germline V gene (reference sequence). CDR3 DNA sequence: TGTGCCAGCAGTTTATCCGGGGTCTTTGGCCCATATGGCTACACCTTC. Amino acid sequence: CASSLSGVFGPYGYTF.